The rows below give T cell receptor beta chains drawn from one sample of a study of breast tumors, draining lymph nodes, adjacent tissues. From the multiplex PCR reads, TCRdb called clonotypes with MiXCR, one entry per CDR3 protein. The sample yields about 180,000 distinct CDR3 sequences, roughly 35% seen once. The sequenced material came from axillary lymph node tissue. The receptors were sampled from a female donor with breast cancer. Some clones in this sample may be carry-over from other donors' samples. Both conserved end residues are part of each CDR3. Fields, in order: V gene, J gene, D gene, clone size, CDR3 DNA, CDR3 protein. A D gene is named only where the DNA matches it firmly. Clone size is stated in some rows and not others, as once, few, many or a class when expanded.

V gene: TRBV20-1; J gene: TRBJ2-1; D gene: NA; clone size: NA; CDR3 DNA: TGCAGTGCTAGAGAGACTAGGGGTTCAAGTCGTGAGCGGTTCTTC; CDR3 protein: CSARETRGSSRERFF
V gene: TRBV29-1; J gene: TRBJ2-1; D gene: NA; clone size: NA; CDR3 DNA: TGCTTAGGAGGGGGCCTCTACAATGAGCAGTTCTTC; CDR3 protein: CLGGGLYNEQFF
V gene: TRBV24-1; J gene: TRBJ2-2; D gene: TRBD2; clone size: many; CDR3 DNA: TGTGCCGCGGACACTAGCGGGAGAAGTGGCGGGGAGCTGTTTTTT; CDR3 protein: CAADTSGRSGGELFF
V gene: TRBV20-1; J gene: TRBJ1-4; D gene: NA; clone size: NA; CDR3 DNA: TGCAGTGCTAGTGAAAAACTGTTTTTT; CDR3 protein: CSASEKLFF
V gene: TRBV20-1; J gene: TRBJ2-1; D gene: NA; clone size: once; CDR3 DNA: TGCAGTGCTAGAAGAGGGAGCCATGGGCAGTTCTTC; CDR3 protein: CSARRGSHGQFF
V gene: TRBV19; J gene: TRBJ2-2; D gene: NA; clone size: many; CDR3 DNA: TGTGCCAGTAGTTCCCCAAACACCGGGGAGCTGTTTTTT; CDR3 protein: CASSSPNTGELFF
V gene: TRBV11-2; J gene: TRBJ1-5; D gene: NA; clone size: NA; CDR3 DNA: TGTGCCAGCAGCTTAGGCTGGGAGACCCAGCATTTT; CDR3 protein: CASSLGWETQHF
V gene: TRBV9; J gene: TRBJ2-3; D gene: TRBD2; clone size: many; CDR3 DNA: TGTGCCAGCAGCGTAGCGGCTAGCGGGAGAACAGATACGCAGTATTTT; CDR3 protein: CASSVAASGRTDTQYF
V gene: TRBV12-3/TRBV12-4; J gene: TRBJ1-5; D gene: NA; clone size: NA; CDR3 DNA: TGTGCCAGCAGGCAAAGGGTGGGGTGGGGAGAGACCCAGCATTTT; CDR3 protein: CASRQRVGWGETQHF
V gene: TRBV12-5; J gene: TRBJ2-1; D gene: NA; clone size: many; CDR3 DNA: TGTGCTAGTGGTGGGGGCTGGGCAGGGTTAAATGAGCAGTTCTTC; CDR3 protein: CASGGGWAGLNEQFF
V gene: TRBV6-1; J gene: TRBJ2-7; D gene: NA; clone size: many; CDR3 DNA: TGTGCCAGCAGTGAAGGAACCTACGAGCAGTACTTC; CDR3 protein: CASSEGTYEQYF
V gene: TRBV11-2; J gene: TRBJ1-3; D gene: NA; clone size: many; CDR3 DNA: TGTGCCAGCAGCTTTTTTGGTTCTGGAAACACCATATATTTT; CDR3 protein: CASSFFGSGNTIYF
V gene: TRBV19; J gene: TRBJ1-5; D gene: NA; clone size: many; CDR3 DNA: TGTGCCAGTAGTATAAAACCTGGAGTATATAGCAATCAGCCCCAGCATTTT; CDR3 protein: CASSIKPGVYSNQPQHF
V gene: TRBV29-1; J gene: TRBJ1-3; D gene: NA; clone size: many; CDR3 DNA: TGCAGCGTTGATTCGGGCGGAAACACCATATATTTT; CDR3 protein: CSVDSGGNTIYF
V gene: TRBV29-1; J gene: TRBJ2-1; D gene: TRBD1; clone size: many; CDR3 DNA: TGCAGCGTTTCCGAGGGGGACAGGGGGCTCGATGAGCAGTTCTTC; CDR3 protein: CSVSEGDRGLDEQFF
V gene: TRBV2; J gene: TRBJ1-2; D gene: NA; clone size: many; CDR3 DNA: TGTGCCGGAAAAGGCGTGGGCTACACCTTC; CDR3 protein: CAGKGVGYTF
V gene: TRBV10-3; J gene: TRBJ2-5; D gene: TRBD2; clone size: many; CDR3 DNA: TGTGCCATCAGTGAGTCGACTATCGAGCGGGGGAGACAAGAGACCCAGTACTTC; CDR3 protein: CAISESTIERGRQETQYF
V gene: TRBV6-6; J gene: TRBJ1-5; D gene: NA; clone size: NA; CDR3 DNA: TGTGCCAGCAGTCACTTGGGGCAGAACAATCAGCCCCAGCATTTT; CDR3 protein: CASSHLGQNNQPQHF
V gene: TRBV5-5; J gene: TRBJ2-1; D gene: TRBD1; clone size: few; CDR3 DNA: TGTGCCAGCAGCCACGGACAGGCGTCCCTGTCCTACAATGAGCAGTTCTTC; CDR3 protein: CASSHGQASLSYNEQFF
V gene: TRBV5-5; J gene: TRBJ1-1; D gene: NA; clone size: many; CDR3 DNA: TGTGCCAGCAGCGTAAGCCAGGGGAACACTGAAGCTTTCTTT; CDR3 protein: CASSVSQGNTEAFF
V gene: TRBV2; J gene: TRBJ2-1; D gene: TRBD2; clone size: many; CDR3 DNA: TGTGCCAGCAGTGAAGCGGGAGGACTAGTCGGGAATGAGCAGTTCTTC; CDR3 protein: CASSEAGGLVGNEQFF
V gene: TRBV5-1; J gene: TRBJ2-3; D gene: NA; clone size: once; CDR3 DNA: TGCACCAGCGGTCTAGCGGTTGGGGGCGGCACAGATACGCAGTATTTT; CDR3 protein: CTSGLAVGGGTDTQYF
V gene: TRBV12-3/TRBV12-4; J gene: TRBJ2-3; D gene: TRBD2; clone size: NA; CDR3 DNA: TGTGCTAGTGGTTTCCAGCGGGAGTACTCTAGCACAGATACGCAGTATTTT; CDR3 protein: CASGFQREYSSTDTQYF
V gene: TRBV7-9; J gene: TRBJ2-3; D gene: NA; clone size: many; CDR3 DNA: TGTGCCAGCAGAGTAAAGCCGGGACGCCTAGGTTACGATACGCAGTATTTT; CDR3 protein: CASRVKPGRLGYDTQYF
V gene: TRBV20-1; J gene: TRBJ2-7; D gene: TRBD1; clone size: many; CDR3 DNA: TGCAGTGCTATTGTGGGGGACAGGGGAACGTCCGAGCAGTACTTC; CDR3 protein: CSAIVGDRGTSEQYF
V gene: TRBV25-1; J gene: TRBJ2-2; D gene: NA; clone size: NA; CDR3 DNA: TGTGCAGAGGGCGGGGAGCTGTTTTTT; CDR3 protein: CAEGGELFF
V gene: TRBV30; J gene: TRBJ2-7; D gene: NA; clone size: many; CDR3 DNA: TGTGCCTGGAGGCGGGACGGGAGCTCCTACGAGCAGTACTTC; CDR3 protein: CAWRRDGSSYEQYF
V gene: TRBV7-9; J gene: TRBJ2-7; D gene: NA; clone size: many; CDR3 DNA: TGTGCCAGCAGCTTGGATTTGGACGAGCAGTACTTC; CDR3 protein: CASSLDLDEQYF
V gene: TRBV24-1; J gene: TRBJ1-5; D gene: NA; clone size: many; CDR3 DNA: TGTGCCGCCGGTAGCAATCAGCCCCAGCATTTT; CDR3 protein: CAAGSNQPQHF
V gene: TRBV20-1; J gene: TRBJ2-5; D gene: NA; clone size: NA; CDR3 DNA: TGCAGTGCTAGAGGGGACGGGAGAGAAGAGACCCAGTACTTC; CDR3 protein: CSARGDGREETQYF
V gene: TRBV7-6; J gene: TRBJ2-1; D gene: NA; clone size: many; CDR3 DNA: TGTGCCAGCAGCCCTCGTAGCGGCTCCTACAATGAGCAGTTCTTC; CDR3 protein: CASSPRSGSYNEQFF
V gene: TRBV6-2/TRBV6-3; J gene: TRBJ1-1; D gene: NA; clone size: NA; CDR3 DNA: TGTGCCAGCAGTCACTCGATTGCGGTGGGCACTGAAGCTTTCTTT; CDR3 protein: CASSHSIAVGTEAFF
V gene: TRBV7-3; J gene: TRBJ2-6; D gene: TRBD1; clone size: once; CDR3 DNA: TGTGCCAGCAGCTTTGGCAGGGGGCGAGATGAGAGTGGGGCCAACGTCCTGACTTTC; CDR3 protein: CASSFGRGRDESGANVLTF